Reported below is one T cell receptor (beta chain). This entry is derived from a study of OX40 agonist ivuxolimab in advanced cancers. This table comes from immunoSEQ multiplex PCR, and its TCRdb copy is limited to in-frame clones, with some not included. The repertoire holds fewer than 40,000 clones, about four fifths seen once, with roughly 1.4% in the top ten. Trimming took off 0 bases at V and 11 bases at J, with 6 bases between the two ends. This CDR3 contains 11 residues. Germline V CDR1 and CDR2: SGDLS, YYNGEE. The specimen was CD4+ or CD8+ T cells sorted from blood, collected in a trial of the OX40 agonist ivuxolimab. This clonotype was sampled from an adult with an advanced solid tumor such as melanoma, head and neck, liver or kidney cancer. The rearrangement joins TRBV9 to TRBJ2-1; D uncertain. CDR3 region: CASSVDGKQFF. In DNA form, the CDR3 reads TGTGCCAGCAGCGTAGACGGCAAGCAGTTCTTC.